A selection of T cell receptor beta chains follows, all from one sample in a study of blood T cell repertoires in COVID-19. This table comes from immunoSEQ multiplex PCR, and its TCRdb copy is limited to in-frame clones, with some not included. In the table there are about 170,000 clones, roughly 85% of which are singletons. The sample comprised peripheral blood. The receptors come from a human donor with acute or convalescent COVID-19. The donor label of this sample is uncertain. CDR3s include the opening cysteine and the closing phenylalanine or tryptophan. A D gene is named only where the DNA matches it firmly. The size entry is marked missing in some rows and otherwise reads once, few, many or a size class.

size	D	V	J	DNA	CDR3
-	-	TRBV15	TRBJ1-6	TGTGCCACCAGCAGAGATGGGGGCAGCTCCTATAATTCACCCCTCCACTTT	CATSRDGGSSYNSPLHF
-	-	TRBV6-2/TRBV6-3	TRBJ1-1	TGTGCCAGCAGTTACTCCCAGGGGCCCATGAACACTGAAGCTTTCTTT	CASSYSQGPMNTEAFF
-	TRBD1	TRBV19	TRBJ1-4	TGTGCCAGTACCGAGGACAGGGTTGGCGAAAAACTGTTTTTT	CASTEDRVGEKLFF
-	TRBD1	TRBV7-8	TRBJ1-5	TGTGCCAGCAGCACGCAAACAGGGGGTAGTCAGCCCCAGCATTTT	CASSTQTGGSQPQHF
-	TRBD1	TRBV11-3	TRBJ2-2	TGTGCCAGCAAACTAACGGGACAGACCAACACCGGGGAGCTGTTTTTT	CASKLTGQTNTGELFF
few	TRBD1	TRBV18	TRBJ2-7	TGTGCCAGCTCACGCATCGAGTGGGGGGACAGGTGGCTCCCTCTGTACTTC	CASSRIEWGDRWLPLYF
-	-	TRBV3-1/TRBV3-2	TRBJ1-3	TGTGCCAGCAGCCAATCGGAGGGAAACACCATATATTTT	CASSQSEGNTIYF
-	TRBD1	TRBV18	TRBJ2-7	TGTGCCAGCTCCACCGGGACAGGGGTCTACGAGCAGTACTTC	CASSTGTGVYEQYF
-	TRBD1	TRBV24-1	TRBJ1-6	TGTGCCACCAGTGGGGACAGGGGTTCACCCCTCCACTTT	CATSGDRGSPLHF
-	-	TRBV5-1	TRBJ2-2	TGCGCCAGCAGCTTGGTTACAGGGAACCACCTCCCCGGGGAGCTGTTTTTT	CASSLVTGNHLPGELFF
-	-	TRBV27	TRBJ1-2	TGTGCCAGCAGTTTCCGTTCGGGACAACTCGGGGGCTACACCTTC	CASSFRSGQLGGYTF
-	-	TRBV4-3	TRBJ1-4	TGCGCCAGCAGCCAAGGGGCAGGCCTTAATGAAAAACTGTTTTTT	CASSQGAGLNEKLFF
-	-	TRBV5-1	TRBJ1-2	TGCGCCAGCAGCACGGGGGGGGAAAACTATGGCTACACCTTC	CASSTGGENYGYTF
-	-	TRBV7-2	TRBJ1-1	TGTGCCAGCAGCGCGGTGGGGGGAAGAAACACTGAAGCTTTCTTT	CASSAVGGRNTEAFF
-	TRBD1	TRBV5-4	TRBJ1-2	TGTGCCAGCAGCCTCGGACAGGGTCAAAACTATGGCTACACCTTC	CASSLGQGQNYGYTF